This is a list of T cell receptor beta chains from one sample in a study of T-cell memory formation after mild COVID-19. TCRdb used MiXCR to reprocess the 5' RACE reads, holding one entry per CDR3 protein. This table has about 49,000 distinct CDR3 sequences, around 7.2% appearing once. The sequenced sample consisted of PBMCs or a T cell subset sorted from them (not recorded which). Receptor source: a man aged 18 to 35 who had mild COVID-19 (a few samples of this study predate the infection). Cell type and time point are not known. CDR3s include the opening cysteine and the closing phenylalanine or tryptophan. D genes are given only for firm matches. Where a row states a size, it is once, few, many or the class of an expanded clone; other rows omit it.

j_gene: TRBJ1-1; v_gene: TRBV20-1; abundance: few; d_gene: -; CDR3aa: CSAGDISGSDEAFF; CDR3nt: TGCAGTGCGGGGGACATCTCTGGCTCTGATGAAGCTTTCTTT
j_gene: TRBJ2-3; v_gene: TRBV10-3; abundance: -; d_gene: -; CDR3aa: CASASEDTQYF; CDR3nt: TGTGCCTCCGCCTCGGAAGATACGCAGTATTTT
j_gene: TRBJ2-2; v_gene: TRBV6-6; abundance: few; d_gene: -; CDR3aa: CASSHATRSTGELFF; CDR3nt: TGTGCCAGCAGTCATGCGACCCGGAGCACCGGGGAGCTGTTTTTT
j_gene: TRBJ2-1; v_gene: TRBV11-2; abundance: -; d_gene: TRBD2; CDR3aa: CASSLKLAGGLLSSYNEQFF; CDR3nt: TGTGCCAGCAGCCTAAAACTAGCGGGGGGCCTTCTGAGCTCCTACAATGAGCAGTTCTTC
j_gene: TRBJ2-5; v_gene: TRBV5-1; abundance: -; d_gene: -; CDR3aa: CASTPGGGIQETQYF; CDR3nt: TGCGCCAGCACCCCTGGGGGCGGGATCCAAGAGACCCAGTACTTC
j_gene: TRBJ2-1; v_gene: TRBV18; abundance: few; d_gene: TRBD1; CDR3aa: CASSHKTGSFYNEQFF; CDR3nt: TGTGCCAGCTCACATAAGACAGGGTCGTTCTACAATGAGCAGTTCTTC
j_gene: TRBJ2-4; v_gene: TRBV5-6; abundance: -; d_gene: -; CDR3aa: CASSLVSWDAKNIQYF; CDR3nt: TGTGCCAGCAGCTTGGTATCGTGGGACGCCAAAAACATTCAGTACTTC
j_gene: TRBJ2-5; v_gene: TRBV6-1; abundance: many; d_gene: -; CDR3aa: CASNRETQYF; CDR3nt: TGTGCCAGCAACCGGGAGACCCAGTACTTC
j_gene: TRBJ2-1; v_gene: TRBV24-1; abundance: few; d_gene: -; CDR3aa: CATSGHGANNEQFF; CDR3nt: TGTGCCACCAGTGGCCACGGGGCGAACAATGAGCAGTTCTTC
j_gene: TRBJ2-5; v_gene: TRBV25-1; abundance: -; d_gene: TRBD1; CDR3aa: CASGKSLTGWETQYF; CDR3nt: TGTGCCAGCGGGAAGTCCCTGACAGGGTGGGAGACCCAGTACTTC
j_gene: TRBJ2-5; v_gene: TRBV6-6; abundance: -; d_gene: -; CDR3aa: CASSSQGRETQYF; CDR3nt: TGTGCCAGCAGTTCTCAGGGGCGAGAGACCCAGTACTTC
j_gene: TRBJ2-3; v_gene: TRBV6-5; abundance: many; d_gene: -; CDR3aa: CASSYWGGRTDTQYF; CDR3nt: TGTGCCAGCAGTTACTGGGGGGGGCGGACAGATACGCAGTATTTT
j_gene: TRBJ2-5; v_gene: TRBV7-9; abundance: many; d_gene: TRBD1; CDR3aa: CASSPDRGLWETQYF; CDR3nt: TGTGCCAGCAGCCCCGACAGGGGATTATGGGAGACCCAGTACTTC
j_gene: TRBJ2-3; v_gene: TRBV28; abundance: -; d_gene: -; CDR3aa: CASSTIGVTQYF; CDR3nt: TGTGCCAGCAGTACAATCGGGGTAACGCAGTATTTT
j_gene: TRBJ2-2; v_gene: TRBV7-2; abundance: many; d_gene: -; CDR3aa: CASSARQAITGELFF; CDR3nt: TGTGCCAGCAGCGCCCGACAGGCTATCACCGGGGAGCTGTTTTTT
j_gene: TRBJ2-1; v_gene: TRBV6-6; abundance: few; d_gene: TRBD2; CDR3aa: CASSTIAGGDNEQFF; CDR3nt: TGTGCCAGCAGTACAATAGCGGGGGGGGACAATGAGCAGTTCTTC
j_gene: TRBJ2-3; v_gene: TRBV2; abundance: few; d_gene: -; CDR3aa: CASRQGADTQYF; CDR3nt: TGTGCCAGCAGGCAGGGCGCAGATACGCAGTATTTT
j_gene: TRBJ1-1; v_gene: TRBV28; abundance: few; d_gene: TRBD1; CDR3aa: CASSRPTGPSNTEAFF; CDR3nt: TGTGCCAGCAGTCGTCCGACAGGGCCGTCGAACACTGAAGCTTTCTTT
j_gene: TRBJ1-1; v_gene: TRBV4-1; abundance: -; d_gene: TRBD1; CDR3aa: CASSRSQGDTEAFF; CDR3nt: TGCGCCAGCAGCCGATCACAGGGGGACACTGAAGCTTTCTTT
j_gene: TRBJ2-7; v_gene: TRBV5-6; abundance: few; d_gene: TRBD1; CDR3aa: CASRQNGRDRVYEQYF; CDR3nt: TGTGCCAGCCGACAGAATGGACGGGACAGAGTCTACGAGCAGTACTTC
j_gene: TRBJ1-5; v_gene: TRBV5-6; abundance: few; d_gene: -; CDR3aa: CASSLRGHNQPQHF; CDR3nt: TGTGCCAGCAGCTTGCGGGGTCACAATCAGCCCCAGCATTTT
j_gene: TRBJ2-5; v_gene: TRBV7-2; abundance: few; d_gene: TRBD2; CDR3aa: CASSATLAGGRETQYF; CDR3nt: TGTGCCAGCAGCGCGACACTAGCGGGGGGGCGGGAGACCCAGTACTTC
j_gene: TRBJ2-1; v_gene: TRBV11-2; abundance: few; d_gene: -; CDR3aa: CASSSSGGASSSYNEQFF; CDR3nt: TGTGCCAGCAGCTCCTCAGGGGGGGCCTCTAGCTCCTACAATGAGCAGTTCTTC
j_gene: TRBJ1-4; v_gene: TRBV5-1; abundance: few; d_gene: -; CDR3aa: CASSSQGTANEKLFF; CDR3nt: TGCGCCAGCAGCTCTCAGGGTACAGCTAATGAAAAACTGTTTTTT
j_gene: TRBJ2-1; v_gene: TRBV20-1; abundance: many; d_gene: -; CDR3aa: CSAREDRLSYNEQFF; CDR3nt: TGCAGTGCTAGAGAGGACCGGCTTTCCTACAATGAGCAGTTCTTC
j_gene: TRBJ1-6; v_gene: TRBV5-1; abundance: many; d_gene: -; CDR3aa: CASSLVGRQLNSPLHF; CDR3nt: TGCGCCAGCAGCTTGGTCGGCAGACAATTAAATTCACCCCTCCACTTT
j_gene: TRBJ2-1; v_gene: TRBV5-1; abundance: medium-sized; d_gene: TRBD2; CDR3aa: CASSVTSVREQFF; CDR3nt: TGCGCCAGCAGCGTGACTAGCGTCCGTGAGCAGTTCTTC
j_gene: TRBJ2-2; v_gene: TRBV3-1; abundance: -; d_gene: -; CDR3aa: CASRDFLDGELFF; CDR3nt: TGTGCCAGCAGGGACTTCCTGGATGGGGAGCTGTTTTTT